This paragraph covers one T cell receptor (beta chain) sequence. Assay used: immunoSEQ multiplex PCR; TCRdb lists only in-frame clones, some missing. The table shows around 160,000 clones, with 88% occurring only once. V trimming: 4 bases; J trimming: 1 base; junction bases outside the gene matches: 3. This CDR3 contains 14 residues. Germline V gene lookup returns CDR1 SQVTM and CDR2 ANQGSEA. Enrolled through a virtual design, the participants were between about 18 and 100 years of age and came from 24 US areas. This entry belongs to a study of blood T cell repertoires in COVID-19. Study context: Acute and convalescent COVID-19 samples came from the United States, Italy and Spain. PBMCs, B-cell-depleted T cells, or T cells were the source of the cDNA or gDNA that made up the material.

Sequencing was carried out using PBMCs or T cells enriched from blood (not recorded which). The source of this sequence is a woman aged 25 to 45 with acute COVID-19. The chain has TRBV29-1 and TRBJ2-7, with 11 positions matching TRBD2. Written as DNA, the CDR3 is TGCAGCGTTGCAGGGACTAGCGGATCCTACGAGCAGTACTTC. Protein product: CSVAGTSGSYEQYF.